This T cell receptor beta chain was documented in a study of T-cell reconstitution after alpha-beta-depleted transplantation in children. The junction had 8 bases not matched to a gene; V was cut back by 2 bases and J by 5 bases. CDR3 length: 15 amino acids. Germline-derived CDR1 and CDR2 are SEHNR and FQNEAQ (reference sequence). Regarding this clonotype: Its antigen is currently unknown.

For TCRbeta, the library was prepared with unique molecular identifiers. TCRdb re-called the PCR reads through MiXCR, storing one row per CDR3 protein. The sample holds about 900,000 distinct CDR3 sequences, under 30% seen once. Broader study findings: A year post-transplant, T-cell counts and diversity derived mostly from newly produced T cells. At day 60, the high TCRbeta diversity found in some patients originated from recipient T cells and thymic progenitors that had survived. In patients about two months after transplant, alpha-beta T cells reportedly arose from several hundred expanded graft clones.

The sequence derives from a boy less than two years old who had a stem cell transplant for SCID, so the T cells may come from the graft donor. The chain carries TRBV7-9 and TRBJ2-7; 8 positions match TRBD1. The sequences come from PBMCs, mostly from graft donor cells, collected 360 days after TCRalphabeta/CD19-depleted stem cell transplant. CDR3 loop: CASSLSLGTGHEQYF. The CDR3 DNA reads TGTGCCAGCAGCTTATCCCTTGGGACAGGCCACGAGCAGTACTTC.